In its sample, the clone carrying this TCR beta chain was seen many times. This CDR3 contains 13 residues. The J segment lost 7 bases and the V segment lost 5 bases, leaving 7 bases of the junction unmatched. In germline, CDR1 is MNHEY, CDR2 SMNVEV (reference sequence). These data are taken from a study of shared clonotypes between healthy human individuals. Overall study context: The study enrolled a couple of women and a few men aged 18 to 49.

With ten immunoSEQ deep assay plates, unsorted PBMC DNA underwent sequencing. The protocol was immunoSEQ multiplex PCR, while the TCRdb copy is restricted to in-frame clones and leaves out a portion. Among over 400,000 clones listed, approximately 84% were seen once. None of the donors, who were healthy HIV-negative adults, had recently had acute infections or vaccinations. Sequencing used PBMCs. This receptor was obtained from a woman between 35 and 50 years old in good health. Some clones in this sample may be carry-over from other donors' samples. The chain uses TRBV27 and TRBJ1-1, with 7 bases that match TRBD1. CDR3 nucleotide sequence: TGTGCCAGCAGTCCCCGGACAGGCCGTGAAGCTTTCTTT. It yields the protein CASSPRTGREAFF.